Each of the 24 T cell receptor beta chains below was sequenced from the same sample in a study of tumor-infiltrating lymphocytes in oesophageal squamous cell carcinoma. TCRdb redid the calling of the PCR reads with MiXCR, one entry per CDR3 protein. The repertoire holds approximately 15,000 distinct CDR3 sequences, with about 50% as singletons. The material sequenced was esophageal tumor tissue. These TCRs come from a male donor with esophageal squamous cell carcinoma.

CDR3 amino acids: CASSLGSRGQYYGYTF. In nucleotides, the CDR3 is TGTGCCAGCAGTTTAGGCTCCCGGGGGCAGTACTATGGCTACACCTTC. The chain is built from TRBV28 and TRBJ1-2; weak D call: TRBD1 (6 bases). Trimming stripped 2 bases from V and 3 bases from J, with 16 bases between. The CDR3 contains 16 residues. Germline CDR1 reads MDHEN; CDR2 reads SYDVKM.

The CDR3 DNA reads as TGTGCCACTCGACAGGGTCTAAGGGAGCAGTACTTC. Protein product: CATRQGLREQYF. The chain uses TRBV6-2 or TRBV6-3 and TRBJ2-7; 7 bases match TRBD1. The germline V gene has CDR1 MNHEY and CDR2 SVGEGT. This CDR3 contains 12 residues. The V gene end was trimmed by 10 bases and the J gene end by 7 bases; junction bases not matched to a gene: 10.

J is TRBJ2-2 and V is TRBV7-3, with no clear D. V shed 5 bases and J shed 3 bases, with 7 bases lying between them. CDR3 length: 13 residues. Germline V gene lookup returns CDR1 SGHTA and CDR2 FQGTGA. The CDR3 sequence: CASSNTYTGELFF. In nucleotides, the CDR3 is TGTGCCAGCAGCAACACCTACACCGGGGAGCTGTTTTTT.

The chain links TRBV7-3 to TRBJ2-1; 12 positions agree with TRBD2. The DNA end is a closer match to TRBJ2-5, so the J assignment may be wrong. Looked up from germline, CDR1 is SGHTA and CDR2 is FQGTGA. This CDR3 is 15 amino acids long. The CDR3 DNA reads TGTGCCAGCAGCCGAGGACTAGCGGGAATTGAGACCCAGTACTTC. Its protein product is CASSRGLAGIETQYF.

The chain recombines TRBV7-6 with TRBJ2-4; D not resolved. The DNA matches TRBJ2-7 better at its end, which makes the J call doubtful. The germline V gene encodes CDR1 SGHVS and CDR2 FNYEAQ. The CDR3 is made up of 14 amino acids. The CDR3 spells CASSATVMGYEQYF. The DNA for the CDR3 is TGTGCCAGCAGCGCGACTGTTATGGGCTACGAGCAGTACTTC.

In its sample, this clonotype was seen many times. This chain joins TRBV28 and TRBJ2-7, with TRBD2 as a possible D gene (5 bases). Germline V gene sequence: CDR1 MDHEN, CDR2 SYDVKM. Trimming removed 4 bases at V and 0 bases at J, with 10 bases between. The CDR3 extends over 14 amino acids. CDR3 DNA: TGTGCCAGCAGTTGGGGAGCAATCTCCTACGAGCAGTACTTC. Translated: CASSWGAISYEQYF. The complete variable domain, with remaining parts taken from reference TRBV28 and TRBJ2-7, reads DVKVTQSSRYLVKRTGEKVFLECVQDMDHENMFWYRQDPGLGLRLIYFSYDVKMKEKGDIPEGYSVSREKKERFSLILESASTNQTSMYLCASSWGAISYEQYFGPGTRLTVT.

This clonotype showed up just once. V usage is TRBV6-8 and J usage is TRBJ2-3; maybe TRBD2 (5 bases). The J call may be in error: the DNA end matches TRBJ2-7 better. The length of the CDR3 is 14 residues. The germline gives CDR1 MNHGY, CDR2 SAAAGT. CDR3 sequence (DNA): TGTGCCAGCAGTAGGCTAGCCTTCGGTAATGAGCAGTACTTC. It yields the protein CASSRLAFGNEQYF.

A few counts support this clonotype. J is TRBJ2-5 and V is TRBV7-6; TRBD1 might be the D (5 bases). The germline CDR1 and CDR2 sequences are SGHVS and FNYEAQ. Trimming took off 1 base at V and 5 bases at J, with 14 bases between the two ends. CDR3 length: 15 amino acids. CDR3 protein: CASSLGGPKGETQYF. DNA for the CDR3: TGTGCCAGCAGCTTAGGAGGACCAAAGGGGGAGACCCAGTACTTC.

The CDR3 reads CASSLSVRMNTEAFF. For the CDR3, the DNA is TGTGCCAGCAGCTTAAGTGTCAGGATGAACACTGAAGCTTTCTTT. This chain links TRBV7-2 with TRBJ1-1; D not certain. With 2 bases removed from V and 0 bases from J, the gap between germline ends came to 10 bases. This CDR3 contains 15 residues. The germline V gene encodes CDR1 SGHTA and CDR2 FQGNSA.

The CDR3 nucleotides read TGTGCCAGCAGCTCCTACGAGCAGTACTTC. It specifies CASSSYEQYF. This chain joins TRBV27 and TRBJ2-5, with D uncertain. The J call could be wrong; TRBJ2-7 is a better fit for the DNA end. The CDR3 is 10 residues long. From germline, CDR1 is MNHEY and CDR2 SMNVEV (reference sequence).

The rearrangement uses TRBV28 and TRBJ1-1; TRBD2 agrees at 7 bases. The DNA end is a closer match to TRBJ2-1, so the J assignment may be wrong. Germline V gives CDR1 MDHEN, CDR2 SYDVKM. The CDR3 has 14 amino acids. CDR3 in amino acids: CASSLGGGRNEQFF. CDR3 sequence (DNA): TGTGCCAGCAGTTTGGGGGGGGGACGGAATGAGCAGTTCTTC.

Judged by abundance, this clonotype is medium-sized (0.01 to 0.1%). This chain links TRBV27 with TRBJ1-1; maybe TRBD1 (5 bases). Deletions cut 5 bases from V and 5 bases from J, with 12 bases between. The CDR3 spans 13 residues. Germline CDR1 and CDR2: MNHEY and SMNVEV (reference sequence). The CDR3, as DNA: TGTGCCAGCAGTAGAATGGGGGAAACTGAAGCTTTCTTT. As protein: CASSRMGETEAFF.

A word on this clonotype: Without the conserved terminal phenylalanine or tryptophan, this CDR3 likely stems from a read error. It is unclear where the CDR3 begins or ends on the DNA, so no DNA is shown, and the CDR3 is as TCRdb lists it. The chain employs TRBV11-2 and TRBJ2-6; the table's D gene call, TRBD2, was not cross checked with the DNA. Germline V gene lookup returns CDR1 SGHAT and CDR2 FQNNGV. A total of 19 residues make up the CDR3, ends included. The CDR3 is CASSNAFRVLVTYEQYFGA.

The chain combines TRBV7-2 with TRBJ2-5; tentatively, D is TRBD2 (7 bases). The CDR3 runs to 17 residues. Germline V lookup: CDR1 SGHTA, CDR2 FQGNSA. With 3 bases removed from V and 11 bases from J, the gap between germline ends came to 28 bases. The CDR3 protein is CASSFASGRGASDTQYF. CDR3 nucleotides: TGTGCCAGCAGCTTCGCTAGCGGACGGGGGGCTTCAGATACGCAGTACTTC. The full variable domain, in which reference TRBV7-2 and TRBJ2-5 provide the parts outside the CDR3, is GAGVSQSPSNKVTEKGKDVELRCDPISGHTALYWYRQSLGQGLEFLIYFQGNSAPDKSGLPSDRFSAERTGGSVSTLTIQRTQQEDSAVYLCASSFASGRGASDTQYFGPGTRLLVL.

This clonotype was seen a few times. Without the conserved terminal phenylalanine or tryptophan, this CDR3 likely stems from a read error. No DNA is shown, since the ends of the CDR3 on it are uncertain; the CDR3 is the one TCRdb lists. This chain joins TRBV27 and TRBJ2-7; TRBD1 is the table's D call and was not checked against the DNA. The CDR3 has 15 amino acids, counting both end residues. From germline, CDR1 is MNHEY and CDR2 SMNVEV (reference sequence). The CDR3 loop is CASSFPSGVGYTFGS.

The chain carries TRBV5-4 and TRBJ2-5, with 16 nucleotides matching TRBD2. The CDR3 loop spans 17 amino acids. The germline V gene encodes CDR1 SGHNT and CDR2 YYREEE (reference sequence). V shed 5 bases, J shed 4 bases, and the junction held 8 bases outside the gene matches. CDR3 residues: CASRKGLAGGPGETQYF. CDR3 nucleotide sequence: TGTGCCAGCAGGAAGGGACTAGCGGGGGGGCCAGGAGAGACCCAGTACTTC.

In the case of this clonotype: A read error is possible here, since a much larger clone lies one base away. This rearrangement joins TRBV5-6 to TRBJ2-7; 9 positions agree with TRBD2. CDR1 is SGHDT, CDR2 YYEEEE, per germline. This CDR3 spans 12 amino acids. In DNA form, the CDR3 reads TGTGCCAGCAGCCCACTAGCGGGCGAGCAGTCCTTC. It translates to CASSPLAGEQSF.

This clonotype was found many times. The chain carries TRBV6-1 and TRBJ1-5; D possibly corresponds to TRBD1 (5 bases). V lost 6 bases, J lost 1 base, and 10 bases lay in between. The CDR3 is made up of 14 amino acids. The germline V gene encodes CDR1 MNHNS and CDR2 SASEGT. This CDR3 is CASRVGGSNQPQHF. CDR3 DNA sequence: TGTGCCAGCAGGGTGGGGGGGAGCAATCAGCCCCAGCATTTT.

As regards this clonotype: This likely comes from a read error, as the CDR3 has no conserved phenylalanine or tryptophan at its end. It is unclear where the CDR3 begins or ends on the DNA, so no DNA is shown, and the CDR3 is as TCRdb lists it. The V call is TRBV12-3 or TRBV12-4, the J call TRBJ2-3; the table names TRBD1, a call not compared with the DNA. 16 amino acids form the CDR3, both terminal residues included. CDR3 loop: CASSFGDIRETQFFGP.

This clonotype was picked up many times. The chain couples TRBV6-1 to TRBJ1-5; 7 bases are shared with TRBD1. The CDR3 has 14 residues. Germline V gene lookup returns CDR1 MNHNS and CDR2 SASEGT. Trimming removed 6 bases from V and 2 bases from J; junction bases left unmatched: 4. The CDR3 sequence: CASRPTGGNQPQHF. Written as DNA, the CDR3 is TGTGCCAGCAGACCTACAGGGGGCAATCAGCCCCAGCATTTT.

The table lists this clonotype with many counts. The genes are TRBV12-3 or TRBV12-4 and TRBJ1-2; D call uncertain. V was clipped by 6 bases and J by 7 bases, with 21 bases between them. The CDR3 extends over 15 amino acids. The CDR3 region is CASSGNKWRKGGYTF. The DNA for the CDR3 is TGTGCCAGCAGCGGAAACAAGTGGAGAAAGGGTGGCTACACCTTC.

The V gene is TRBV7-6, the J gene TRBJ2-5, with 12 positions matching TRBD2. The CDR3 is 19 residues long. Germline assignment: CDR1 SGHVS and CDR2 FNYEAQ. V lost 2 bases to trimming and J lost 11 bases; unmatched junction nucleotides: 21. The CDR3 sequence is CASSLYGLAGPEGGNEQYF. In DNA form, the CDR3 reads TGTGCCAGCAGCTTATATGGACTAGCGGGACCCGAGGGAGGGAATGAGCAGTACTTC.

CDR3 residues: CASRLDRGRWEQYF. The DNA of the CDR3 is TGTGCCAGCAGACTTGACAGGGGGCGATGGGAGCAGTACTTC. This rearrangement joins TRBV6-6 to TRBJ2-4; TRBD1 matches 10 bases. CDR1 and CDR2 from the germline V gene are MNHNY and SVGAGI (reference sequence). The J segment lost 13 bases and the V segment lost 6 bases, leaving 12 bases of the junction unmatched. CDR3 length: 14 residues.

This clonotype was observed many times. The chain uses TRBV4-2 and TRBJ2-5, with D possibly matching TRBD1 (5 bases). The end of the DNA aligns better with TRBJ2-1, so the J call may be wrong. Germline CDR1 is LGHNA and CDR2 is YNFKEQ. This CDR3 has 13 residues. The CDR3 loop reads CASSPNRLNEQFF. The CDR3 coding sequence is TGTGCCAGCAGCCCCAACAGGCTGAATGAGCAGTTCTTC.